These 25 T cell receptor beta chains originate from one sample sequenced in a study of blood T cell repertoires in COVID-19. Data came from immunoSEQ multiplex PCR; TCRdb stores just in-frame clones and leaves some out. The sample consists of more than 400,000 clones, around 90% of them appearing once. The material sequenced was PBMCs or T cells enriched from blood (not recorded which). Receptor source: a woman under 30 who had recovered from COVID-19.

The V gene is TRBV3-1 (or the pseudogene TRBV3-2), the J gene TRBJ2-5; 10 bases align to TRBD1. CDR1 and CDR2 (germline): LGHDT, YNNKEL (reference sequence). This CDR3 has 18 residues. The trim removed 1 base at V and 4 bases at J, leaving 12 bases unmatched. DNA for the CDR3: TGTGCCAGCAGCCAAGGCAGACCGGGACAGGGGATGGGAGAGACCCAGTACTTC. Its translation is CASSQGRPGQGMGETQYF.

CDR3 nucleotides: TGTGCCAGCAGCCACCAGGGTGGCCTCTCTGGAAACACCATATATTTT. Its protein is CASSHQGGLSGNTIYF. This chain uses TRBV11-2 with TRBJ1-3, with D tentatively TRBD1 (5 bases). Trimming removed 5 bases at V and 0 bases at J, with 14 bases between. The CDR3 spans 16 residues. CDR1 and CDR2 from the germline V gene are SGHAT and FQNNGV. Together with reference TRBV11-2 and TRBJ1-3, the CDR3 gives the full variable domain: EAGVAQSPRYKIIEKRQSVAFWCNPISGHATLYWYQQILGQGPKLLIQFQNNGVVDDSQLPKDRFSAERLKGVDSTLKIQPAKLEDSAVYLCASSHQGGLSGNTIYFGEGSWLTVV.

The chain employs TRBV6-2 or TRBV6-3 and TRBJ2-2, with D uncertain. Germline values: CDR1 MNHEY, CDR2 SVGEGT. The CDR3 length is 15 residues. The germline V and J ends were trimmed by 2 bases and 7 bases, with 14 bases remaining between them. The CDR3 DNA follows: TGTGCCAGCAGTTACAGTGCCCATCTAGGCGGGGAGCTGTTTTTT. Its protein product is CASSYSAHLGGELFF.

CDR3 in amino acids: CASSFTGTTYGYTF. For the CDR3, the DNA is TGTGCCAGCAGCTTTACCGGGACAACTTATGGCTACACCTTC. This chain joins TRBV27 and TRBJ1-2; D may be TRBD1 (6 bases). The CDR3 loop spans 14 amino acids. V was trimmed by 6 bases and J by 5 bases, leaving 16 bases between them. The V gene's germline CDR1 is MNHEY and CDR2 SMNVEV (reference sequence).

The chain links TRBV7-9 to TRBJ1-5, with TRBD1 matching 9 bases. This CDR3 region has 14 residues. The V and J ends lost 3 bases and 11 bases, in that order; junction bases with no gene match: 8. Germline CDR1 is SEHNR and CDR2 is FQNEAQ (reference sequence). CDR3 region: CASSLTGGEASQHF. The CDR3 nucleotides read TGTGCCAGCAGCTTGACAGGGGGTGAGGCATCCCAGCATTTT.

This chain connects TRBV30 to TRBJ2-1; 8 bases agree with TRBD1. Germline CDR1 reads GTSNPN; CDR2 reads SVGIG (reference sequence). The CDR3 has 14 residues. V lost 2 bases and J lost 4; bases outside the gene matches: 4. DNA for the CDR3: TGTGCCTGGAGTCAGGGGGCGGGTTACAATGAGCAGTTCTTC. Its protein is CAWSQGAGYNEQFF.

The rearrangement links TRBV6-5 to TRBJ2-3; TRBD1 matches at 9 bases. This CDR3 has 14 residues. V lost 3 bases to trimming and J lost 5 bases; unmatched junction nucleotides: 3. The germline gives CDR1 MNHEY, CDR2 SVGAGI. Here the CDR3 reads CASSYRDREDTQYF. The CDR3 region has the DNA TGTGCCAGCAGTTATAGGGACAGGGAAGATACGCAGTATTTT.

The chain employs TRBV12-5 and TRBJ2-1, with 12 bases aligning to TRBD2. The CDR3 totals 16 residues. Germline CDR1 reads LGHNT; CDR2 reads FRNRAP. The ends lost 0 bases at V and 5 bases at J; junction bases unmatched: 2. The CDR3 bases are TGTGCTAGTGGTTTGGTAACTAGCGGGGGGCACAATGAGCAGTTCTTC. Amino acid sequence: CASGLVTSGGHNEQFF.

The chain has TRBV7-9 and TRBJ2-3; 7 positions match TRBD1. Trimming took 8 bases from V and 3 from J; bases not matched to a gene: 5. The CDR3 length is 13 residues. CDR1 and CDR2 (germline): SEHNR, FQNEAQ (reference sequence). CDR3 in amino acids: CASGWTGTDTQYF. The DNA for the CDR3 is TGTGCCAGCGGCTGGACAGGAACAGATACGCAGTATTTT. The complete variable domain, with remaining parts taken from reference TRBV7-9 and TRBJ2-3, reads DTGVSQNPRHKITKRGQNVTFRCDPISEHNRLYWYRQTLGQGPEFLTYFQNEAQLEKSRLLSDRFSAERPKGSFSTLEIQRTEQGDSAMYLCASGWTGTDTQYFGPGTRLTVL.

This clone was seen only a few times. This chain uses TRBV29-1 with TRBJ1-3; unclear D gene. V shed 3 bases and J shed 4 bases, with 10 bases lying between them. Germline lookup yields CDR1 SQVTM and CDR2 ANQGSEA. The CDR3 is 13 residues long. In DNA form, the CDR3 reads TGCAGCGTTGATGGAGATGGGGGAAACACCATATATTTT. This translates into CSVDGDGGNTIYF.

The chain employs TRBV5-8 and TRBJ1-1, with TRBD1 as a possible D gene (6 bases). Per the germline V gene, CDR1 is SGHTS and CDR2 is YDEGEE. Trimming left V 4 bases short and J 5 bases short, with 9 bases between. The CDR3 is 12 residues long. The DNA of the CDR3 is TGTGCCAGCAGCCCTCAGGGGACTGAAGCTTTCTTT. As protein: CASSPQGTEAFF.

This clone was seen a single time. Other DNA sequences of this sample code for an identical CDR3. V and J are TRBV5-1 and TRBJ1-1; TRBD1 aligns across 7 bases. J gave up 5 bases and V 5 bases, and 6 bases lay outside the gene matches. The CDR3 has 13 residues. Per germline, CDR1 SGHRS and CDR2 YFSETQ. CDR3 nucleotide sequence: TGCGCCAGCAGTTCCCAGGGGGATACTGAAGCTTTCTTT. This sequence encodes CASSSQGDTEAFF.

CDR3 nucleotides: TGTGCCAGCAGTGTGGGGCTGGAGGGCTACACCTTC. Protein: CASSVGLEGYTF. The V call is TRBV28, the J call TRBJ1-2; D perhaps matches TRBD1 (5 bases). The CDR3 is made up of 12 amino acids. V was pared by 5 bases and J by 8 bases, with 12 bases between. The germline CDR1 and CDR2 sequences are MDHEN and SYDVKM.

This chain links TRBV19 with TRBJ2-7, with D possibly TRBD2 on 6 matching bases. The germline V gene has CDR1 LNHDA and CDR2 SQIVND (reference sequence). Trimming left V 10 bases short and J 2 bases short, with 18 bases between. The CDR3 extends over 14 amino acids. The CDR3 loop reads CATAESREAYEQYF. DNA for the CDR3: TGTGCCACCGCCGAATCGAGGGAGGCCTACGAGCAGTACTTC.

This clone was seen a few times. The chain recombines TRBV7-2 with TRBJ1-2; 7 nucleotides line up with TRBD1. V gave up 0 bases and J gave up 4 bases; unmatched junction bases: 2. Per germline, CDR1 SGHTA and CDR2 FQGNSA. The CDR3 loop spans 14 amino acids. CDR3 protein: CASSLAGGGYGYTF. The CDR3 nucleotides are TGTGCCAGCAGCTTAGCAGGGGGCGGCTATGGCTACACCTTC.

J is TRBJ1-2 and V is TRBV28, with D unresolved. The germline gives CDR1 MDHEN, CDR2 SYDVKM. This CDR3 is built from 12 residues. Between the trimmed V and J ends, which lost 7 bases and 2 bases, there was a span of 8 bases. For the CDR3, the DNA is TGTGCCAGCACTACGCAAAACTATGGCTACACCTTC. This sequence encodes CASTTQNYGYTF.

The chain links TRBV7-6 to TRBJ2-6; TRBD1 might be the D (5 bases). Between the trimmed V and J ends, which lost 3 bases and 2 bases, there was a span of 11 bases. CDR1 SGHVS and CDR2 FNYEAQ come from the germline V gene. This CDR3 is 16 amino acids long. The CDR3 protein is CASSFQGNPGANVLTF. The CDR3 nucleotides are TGTGCCAGCAGCTTCCAGGGTAACCCTGGGGCCAACGTCCTGACTTTC.

This clone occurred once. The chain couples TRBV29-1 to TRBJ2-7; perhaps TRBD1 as D (5 bases). The CDR3 totals 11 residues. The V gene lost 7 bases and the J gene lost 1 base, with 8 bases spanning the gap. Germline values: CDR1 SQVTM, CDR2 ANQGSEA. In DNA, the CDR3 is TGCAGCGCACAGGAGTCCTACGAGCAGTACTTC. Its protein product is CSAQESYEQYF.

The chain recombines TRBV10-3 with TRBJ2-2, with D possibly TRBD1 on 5 matching bases. V lost 2 bases, J lost 7 bases, and 8 bases lay in between. Germline CDR1 reads ENHRY; CDR2 reads SYGVKD. This CDR3 region has 13 residues. CDR3 DNA: TGTGCCATCAGTGAGGGGGCTAGCGGGGAGCTGTTTTTT. The encoded protein is CAISEGASGELFF.

This clone came up a few times. This chain connects TRBV28 to TRBJ1-3; 9 bases are a match to TRBD1. Germline CDR1 reads MDHEN; CDR2 reads SYDVKM. V gave up 5 bases and J gave up 4 bases; unmatched junction bases: 9. There are 16 residues in the CDR3. CDR3 bases: TGTGCCAGCAGTGTATCGGCCGGGACAGGGGGAAACACCATATATTTT. It is translated as CASSVSAGTGGNTIYF.

V is TRBV9 and J is TRBJ1-5; tentative D call: TRBD1 (5 bases). The germline V gene has CDR1 SGDLS and CDR2 YYNGEE. The CDR3 loop spans 15 amino acids. V lost 2 bases to trimming and J lost 1 base, with 10 bases between them. The CDR3 nucleotides are TGTGCCAGCAGCGTGGGGGGGGAGAGCAATCAGCCCCAGCATTTT. This encodes CASSVGGESNQPQHF.

The chain combines TRBV2 with TRBJ2-7; D unresolved. With 4 bases removed from V and 1 base from J, the gap between germline ends came to 14 bases. The CDR3 runs 15 residues. The germline gives CDR1 SNHLY, CDR2 FYNNEI. CDR3 bases: TGTGCCAGCAGTGTTAGAGATCCCGGTTCCTACGAGCAGTACTTC. This sequence encodes CASSVRDPGSYEQYF.

The chain is built from TRBV28 and TRBJ1-1; TRBD1 matches 7 bases. CDR1 is MDHEN, CDR2 SYDVKM, per germline. Trimming at V came to 6 bases and at J to 0 bases, leaving 4 bases not matched to a gene. The CDR3 covers 14 residues. CDR3 loop: CASRYTGVNTEAFF. CDR3 in DNA: TGTGCCAGCAGATATACAGGGGTGAACACTGAAGCTTTCTTT.

This chain uses TRBV18 with TRBJ2-5; 7 positions match TRBD1. Germline trimming cut 3 bases from V and 3 bases from J; bases unmatched to any gene: 13. Germline CDR1 and CDR2: KGHSH and LQKENI. This CDR3 region has 17 residues. CDR3 bases: TGTGCCAGCTCACCCGACAGGGTGTGGGCCACCAAAGAGACCCAGTACTTC. It is translated as CASSPDRVWATKETQYF.

The gene calls are TRBV4-1 and TRBJ2-3, with 10 bases that match TRBD2. CDR3 length: 13 residues. CDR1 is MGHRA and CDR2 is YSYEKL in the germline V gene. Unmatched junction bases numbered 1, after V lost 5 bases and J lost 5 bases. The CDR3 reads CASSSSGRDTQYF. In DNA, the CDR3 is TGCGCCAGCAGCTCTAGCGGGAGAGATACGCAGTATTTT.